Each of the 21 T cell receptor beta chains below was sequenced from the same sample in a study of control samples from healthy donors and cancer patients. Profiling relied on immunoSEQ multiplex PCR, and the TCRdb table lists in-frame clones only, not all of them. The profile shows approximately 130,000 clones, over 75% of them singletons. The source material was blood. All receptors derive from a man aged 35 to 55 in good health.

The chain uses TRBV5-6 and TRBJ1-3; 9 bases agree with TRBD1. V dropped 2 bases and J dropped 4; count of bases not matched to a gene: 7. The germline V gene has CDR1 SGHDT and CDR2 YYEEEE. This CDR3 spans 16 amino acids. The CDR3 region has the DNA TGTGCCAGCAGCTTCGGGACAGGGACTTCGGGAAACACCATATATTTT. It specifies CASSFGTGTSGNTIYF. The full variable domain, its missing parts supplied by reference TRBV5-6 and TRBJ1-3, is DAGVTQSPTHLIKTRGQQVTLRCSPKSGHDTVSWYQQALGQGPQFIFQYYEEEERQRGNFPDRFSGHQFPNYSSELNVNALLLGDSALYLCASSFGTGTSGNTIYFGEGSWLTVV.

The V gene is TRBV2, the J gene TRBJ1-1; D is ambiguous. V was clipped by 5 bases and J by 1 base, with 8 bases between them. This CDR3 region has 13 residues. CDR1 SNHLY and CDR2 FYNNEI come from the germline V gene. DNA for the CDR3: TGTGCCAGCAGTCAGGCTACGAACACTGAAGCTTTCTTT. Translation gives CASSQATNTEAFF.

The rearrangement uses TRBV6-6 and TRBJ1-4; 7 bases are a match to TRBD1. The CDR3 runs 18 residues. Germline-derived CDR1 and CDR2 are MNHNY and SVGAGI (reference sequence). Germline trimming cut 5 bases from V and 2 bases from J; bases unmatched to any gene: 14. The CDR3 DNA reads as TGTGCCAGCAGTGGATCCCTATCACGGGGACAGACTAATGAAAAACTGTTTTTT. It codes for CASSGSLSRGQTNEKLFF.

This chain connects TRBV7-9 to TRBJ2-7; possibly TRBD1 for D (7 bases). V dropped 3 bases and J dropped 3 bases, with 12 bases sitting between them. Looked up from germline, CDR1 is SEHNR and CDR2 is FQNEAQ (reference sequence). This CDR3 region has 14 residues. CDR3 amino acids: CASSFSRGVYEQYF. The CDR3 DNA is TGTGCCAGCAGCTTTTCCAGGGGGGTCTACGAGCAGTACTTC.

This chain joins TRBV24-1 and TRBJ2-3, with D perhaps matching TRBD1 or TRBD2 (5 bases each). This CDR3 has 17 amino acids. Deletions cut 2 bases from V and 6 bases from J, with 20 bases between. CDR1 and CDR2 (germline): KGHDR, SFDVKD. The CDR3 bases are TGTGCCACCAGTGATTCCCGGGGCGGCTTCGGGATGGATACGCAGTATTTT. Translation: CATSDSRGGFGMDTQYF.

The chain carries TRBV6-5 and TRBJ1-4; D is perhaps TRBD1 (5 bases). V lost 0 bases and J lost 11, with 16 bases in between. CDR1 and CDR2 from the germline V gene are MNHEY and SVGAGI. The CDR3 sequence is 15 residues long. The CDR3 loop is CASSYSPGPGEKLFF. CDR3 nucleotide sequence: TGTGCCAGCAGTTACTCCCCCGGGCCGGGGGAGAAACTGTTTTTT.

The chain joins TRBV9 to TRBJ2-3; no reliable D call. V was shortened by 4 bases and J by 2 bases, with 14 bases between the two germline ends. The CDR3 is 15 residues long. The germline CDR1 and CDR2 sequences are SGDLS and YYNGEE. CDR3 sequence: CASSPHSPPTDTQYF. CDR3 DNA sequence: TGTGCCAGCAGCCCCCATTCCCCCCCCACAGATACGCAGTATTTT.

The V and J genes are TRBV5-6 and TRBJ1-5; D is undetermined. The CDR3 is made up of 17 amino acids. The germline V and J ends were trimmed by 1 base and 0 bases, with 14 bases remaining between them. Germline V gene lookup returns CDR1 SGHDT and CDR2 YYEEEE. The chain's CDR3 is CASSLRSGRNSNQPQHF. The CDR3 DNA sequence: TGTGCCAGCAGCTTGCGGTCCGGACGTAATAGCAATCAGCCCCAGCATTTT.

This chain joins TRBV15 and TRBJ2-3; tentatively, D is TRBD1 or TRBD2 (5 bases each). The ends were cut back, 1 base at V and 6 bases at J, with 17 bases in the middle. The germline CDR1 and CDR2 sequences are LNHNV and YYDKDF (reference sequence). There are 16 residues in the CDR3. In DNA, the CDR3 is TGTGCCACCAGCAGAGCTTATCCCCAGGGCGGGGATACGCAGTATTTT. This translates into CATSRAYPQGGDTQYF.

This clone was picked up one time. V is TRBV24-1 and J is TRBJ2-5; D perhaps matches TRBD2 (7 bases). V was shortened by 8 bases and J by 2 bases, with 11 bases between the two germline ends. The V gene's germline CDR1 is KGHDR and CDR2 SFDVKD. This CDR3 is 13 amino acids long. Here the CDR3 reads CATTAGAQETQYF. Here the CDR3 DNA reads TGTGCCACCACCGCGGGGGCACAAGAGACCCAGTACTTC.

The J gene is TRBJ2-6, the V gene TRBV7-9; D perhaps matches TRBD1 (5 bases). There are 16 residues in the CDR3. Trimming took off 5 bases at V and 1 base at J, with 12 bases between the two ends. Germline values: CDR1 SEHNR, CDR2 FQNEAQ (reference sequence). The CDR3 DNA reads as TGTGCCAGCAGCACTTGGACAACTTCTGGGGCCAACGTCCTGACTTTC. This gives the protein CASSTWTTSGANVLTF. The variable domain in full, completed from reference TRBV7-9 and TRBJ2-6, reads DTGVSQNPRHKITKRGQNVTFRCDPISEHNRLYWYRQTLGQGPEFLTYFQNEAQLEKSRLLSDRFSAERPKGSFSTLEIQRTEQGDSAMYLCASSTWTTSGANVLTFGAGSRLTVL.

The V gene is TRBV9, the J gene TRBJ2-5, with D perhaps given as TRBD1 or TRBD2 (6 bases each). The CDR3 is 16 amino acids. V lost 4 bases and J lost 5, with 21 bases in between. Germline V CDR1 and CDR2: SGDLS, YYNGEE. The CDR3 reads CASSPRVWGAPETQYF. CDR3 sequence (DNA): TGTGCCAGCAGCCCCCGTGTTTGGGGGGCCCCCGAGACCCAGTACTTC.

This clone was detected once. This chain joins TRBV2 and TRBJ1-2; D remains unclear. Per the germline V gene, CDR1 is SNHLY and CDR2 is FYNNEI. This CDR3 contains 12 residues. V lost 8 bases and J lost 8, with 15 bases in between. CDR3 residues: CASRQSLEGYTF. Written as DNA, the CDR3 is TGTGCCAGCCGGCAAAGTCTCGAGGGCTACACCTTC.

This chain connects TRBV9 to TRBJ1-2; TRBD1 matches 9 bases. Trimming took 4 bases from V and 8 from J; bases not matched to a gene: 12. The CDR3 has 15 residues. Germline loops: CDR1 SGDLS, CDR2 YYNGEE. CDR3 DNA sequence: TGTGCCAGCAGCCCTCGACAAAGGACAGGGGAGGGCTACACCTTC. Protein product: CASSPRQRTGEGYTF.

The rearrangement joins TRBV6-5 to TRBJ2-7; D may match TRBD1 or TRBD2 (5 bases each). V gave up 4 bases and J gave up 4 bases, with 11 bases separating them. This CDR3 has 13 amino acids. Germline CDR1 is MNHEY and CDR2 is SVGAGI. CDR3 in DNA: TGTGCCAGCAGTTTAGGGGACGGGTACGAGCAGTACTTC. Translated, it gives CASSLGDGYEQYF.

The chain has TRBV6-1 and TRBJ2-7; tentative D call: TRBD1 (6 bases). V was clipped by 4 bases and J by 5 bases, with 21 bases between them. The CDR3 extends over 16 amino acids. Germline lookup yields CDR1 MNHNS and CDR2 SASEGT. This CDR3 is CASSAWRPGRDNEQYF. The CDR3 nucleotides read TGTGCCAGCAGTGCTTGGCGGCCCGGCAGGGACAACGAGCAGTACTTC.

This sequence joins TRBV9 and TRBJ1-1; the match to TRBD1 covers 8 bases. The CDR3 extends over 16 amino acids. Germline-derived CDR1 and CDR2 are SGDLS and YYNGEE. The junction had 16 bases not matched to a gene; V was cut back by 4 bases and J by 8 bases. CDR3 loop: CASSPRTSLQGGEAFF. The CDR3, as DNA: TGTGCCAGCAGCCCGCGAACAAGCCTACAGGGGGGAGAAGCTTTCTTT.

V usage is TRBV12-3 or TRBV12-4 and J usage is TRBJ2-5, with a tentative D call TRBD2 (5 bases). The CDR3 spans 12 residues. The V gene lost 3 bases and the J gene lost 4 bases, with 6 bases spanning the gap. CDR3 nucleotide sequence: TGTGCCAGCAGTTTCGGGGTAGAGACCCAGTACTTC. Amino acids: CASSFGVETQYF.

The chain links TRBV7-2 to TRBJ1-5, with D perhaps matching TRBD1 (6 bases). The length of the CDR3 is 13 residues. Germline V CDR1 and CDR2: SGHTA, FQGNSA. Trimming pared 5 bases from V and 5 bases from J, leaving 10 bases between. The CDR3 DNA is TGTGCCAGCAGCCGAGGGGGGGATCAGCCCCAGCATTTT. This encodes CASSRGGDQPQHF.

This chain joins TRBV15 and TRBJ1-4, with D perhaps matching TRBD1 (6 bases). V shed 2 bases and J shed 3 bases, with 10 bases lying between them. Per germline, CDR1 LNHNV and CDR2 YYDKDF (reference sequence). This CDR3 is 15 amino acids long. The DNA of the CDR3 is TGTGCCACCAGCAGATGGGACACCTCTAATGAAAAACTGTTTTTT. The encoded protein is CATSRWDTSNEKLFF.

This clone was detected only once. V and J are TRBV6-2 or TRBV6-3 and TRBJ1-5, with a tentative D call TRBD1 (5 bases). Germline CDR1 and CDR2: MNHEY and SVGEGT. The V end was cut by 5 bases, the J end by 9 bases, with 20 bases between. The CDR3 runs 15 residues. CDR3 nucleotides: TGTGCCAGCAGTCCCTGGGGCAGCTCGGTGTCGCCCCAGCATTTT. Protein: CASSPWGSSVSPQHF.